This TCR beta chain was observed in a study of blood T cell repertoires in COVID-19. Data came from immunoSEQ multiplex PCR; TCRdb stores just in-frame clones and leaves some out. The sample holds about 280,000 clones, 88% seen once. There are 14 residues in the CDR3. Germline V lookup: CDR1 SGHAT, CDR2 FQNNGV. V lost 3 bases and J lost 7, with 12 bases in between. The receptor comes from a man between 18 and 29 years old with active or convalescent COVID-19. Specimen: peripheral blood. This chain uses TRBV11-2 with TRBJ1-4, with D possibly TRBD1 on 6 matching bases. The CDR3, as DNA: TGTGCCAGCAGCTTTCCAGGGGTGCGTGAAAAACTGTTTTTT. Protein sequence: CASSFPGVREKLFF.